This TCR beta chain was identified in a study of control samples from healthy donors and cancer patients (dated by TCRdb to about 2020). The library was prepared using the immunoSEQ multiplex PCR assay. The clones in this table, taken by TCRdb from immuneACCESS, are in-frame only. Not every clone is retained; where verified, under half of the shortfall comes from an unresolved V gene, and the cause of the rest is unknown. The sample has approximately 86,000 clones on record, just over 90% of them singletons. Over 1.3% of the sample is held by the ten biggest clonotypes. Taken from the germline V gene, the CDR1 and CDR2 loops are SGHRS and YFSETQ. V is cut by 3 bases and J by 4 bases, and the space between the germline ends is 13 bases. Taken from cysteine to phenylalanine, the CDR3 has 14 residues. Solely the CDR3 DNA is kept, with 42 bases framed from the first base. Details on this clone: Its antigen is currently not known. One base away there is no much larger clone; base qualities are not given.

The receptor comes from a young woman in good health. This receptor chain uses TRBV5-1 and TRBJ1-2, and possibly TRBD1, on 5 matching bases. Sequencing input: blood. The nucleotides read TGCGCCAGCAGCTCCAGTGGCGGGGGCTATGGCTACACCTTC. This yields the protein CASSSSGGGYGYTF.